This T cell receptor beta chain was sequenced in a study of blood T cell repertoires in COVID-19 (TCRdb year 2020). Study-level background: The collaborator samples originated in the United States, Italy and Spain and spanned the acute and convalescent phases of COVID-19. Subjects who had been exposed to COVID-19, were actively infected with it, or had recovered from it provided the deeply sampled blood TCRbeta repertoires that made up the dataset. Where available, HLA class I and class II types were obtained from metadata supplied by the sample provider rather than from assay-based typing. The material from the prospective study consisted of cDNA or gDNA derived from T cells, B-cell-depleted T cells, or PBMCs. Samples came from the ongoing ImmuneRACE study (first 160 participants) plus 1,254 subjects from 6 global collaborators. A freely available public database, intended as a resource for researchers studying the immune response to SARS-CoV-2, is where the repertoires were released. A de-identified subject ID, COVID-19 status, age in years and sex were almost always included in the sample metadata. What the work shows at the level of the full study, not this receptor alone: How much clinical and demographic metadata was included differed by source and by participant, and the metadata was provided uncurated.

V is pared back by 2 bases and J by 0 bases, with 11 bases lying between the germline termini. The CDR1 and CDR2 encoded by the germline V gene are SGHDT and YYEEEE. The CDR3 runs 15 amino acids, cysteine and phenylalanine included. Left in the record is the CDR3 DNA by itself, 45 bases read in frame from the first base. TCRbeta CDR3 regions were amplified from genomic DNA by means of the immunoSEQ Assay, a bias-controlled multiplex PCR. On the study's bioinformatics: The number of nucleated cells in each sample was estimated from the amplification of reference gene primers within the assay. To quantify the absolute abundance of each unique TCRbeta CDR3 rearrangement, sequence reads were collapsed and filtered. For each sample, productive Simpson clonality was calculated by taking the square root of Simpson's diversity index across productive rearrangements. The table comes from immuneACCESS by way of TCRdb, which keeps in-frame sequences with V and J called. Part of the clones is missing from these tables; in studies checked, under half for an unresolved V gene and the rest for unknown reasons. The DNA gave D and trimming, while V, J and clone size come from that table. A total of 150,000 to 200,000 clones appear in this sample, approximately 90% of them only once. The ten largest clones capture 4.8% of the sample.

Regarding this clone: Its antigen is unknown. No base quality information exists; no much larger clone differs at one position.

In Seattle, one collaborating source enrolled patients while the infection was active and tracked those patients longitudinally over the course of disease. Collaborating institutions collected whole blood in K2EDTA tubes following their own protocols. For TCRbeta analysis, collaborators shipped samples as frozen whole blood, isolated PBMCs, or DNA extracted from either of those sample types. The sequence was obtained from a young man with COVID-19, enrolled during active disease. The receptor chain draws on TRBV5-6 and TRBJ1-1, with the D gene not clear enough to name. Sequenced sample: peripheral blood. The DNA sequence is TGTGCCAGCAGCTTCTTGGTACAGATGAACACTGAAGCTTTCTTT. This translates into CASSFLVQMNTEAFF.